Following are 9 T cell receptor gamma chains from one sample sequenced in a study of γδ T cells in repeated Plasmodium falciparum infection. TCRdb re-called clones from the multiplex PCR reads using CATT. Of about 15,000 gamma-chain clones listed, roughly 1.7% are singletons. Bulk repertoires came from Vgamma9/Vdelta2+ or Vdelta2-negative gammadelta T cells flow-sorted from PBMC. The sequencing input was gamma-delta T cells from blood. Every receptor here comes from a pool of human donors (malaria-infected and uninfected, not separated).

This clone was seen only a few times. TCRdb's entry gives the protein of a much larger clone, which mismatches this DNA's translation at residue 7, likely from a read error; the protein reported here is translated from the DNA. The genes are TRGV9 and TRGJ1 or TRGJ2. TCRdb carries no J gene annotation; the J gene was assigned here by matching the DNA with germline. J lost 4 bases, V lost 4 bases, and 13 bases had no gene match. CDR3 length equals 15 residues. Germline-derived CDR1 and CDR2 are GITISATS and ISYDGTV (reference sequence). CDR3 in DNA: TGTGCCTTGTGGGAACGACAGAAGGTATATTATAAGAAACTCTTT. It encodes CALWERQKVYYKKLF.

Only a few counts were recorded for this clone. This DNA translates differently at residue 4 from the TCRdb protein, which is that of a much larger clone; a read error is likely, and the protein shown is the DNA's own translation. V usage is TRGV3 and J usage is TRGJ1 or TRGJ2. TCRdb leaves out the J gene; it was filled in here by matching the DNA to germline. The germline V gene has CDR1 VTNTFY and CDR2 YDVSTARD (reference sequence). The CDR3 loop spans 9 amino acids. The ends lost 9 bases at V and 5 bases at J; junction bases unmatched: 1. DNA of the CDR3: TGTGCCACCGATTATAAGAAACTCTTT. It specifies CATDYKKLF.

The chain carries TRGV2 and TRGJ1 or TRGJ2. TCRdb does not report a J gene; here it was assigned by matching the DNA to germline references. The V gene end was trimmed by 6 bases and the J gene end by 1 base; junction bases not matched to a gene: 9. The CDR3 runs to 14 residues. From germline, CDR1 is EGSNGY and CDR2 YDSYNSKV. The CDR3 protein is CATWTGINYYKKLF. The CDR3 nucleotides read TGTGCCACCTGGACGGGAATCAATTATTATAAGAAACTCTTT.

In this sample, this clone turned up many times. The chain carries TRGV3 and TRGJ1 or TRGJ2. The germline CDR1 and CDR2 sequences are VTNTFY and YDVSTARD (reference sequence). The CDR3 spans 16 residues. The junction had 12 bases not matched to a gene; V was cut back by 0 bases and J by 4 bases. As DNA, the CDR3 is TGTGCCACCTGGGACAGGGCTCTCGAATTCTATTATAAGAAACTCTTT. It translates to CATWDRALEFYYKKLF.

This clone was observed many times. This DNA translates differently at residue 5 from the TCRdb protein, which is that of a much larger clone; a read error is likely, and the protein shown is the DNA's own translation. CDR3 amino acids: CALWGVGGELGKKIKVF. CDR3 nucleotide sequence: TGTGCCTTGTGGGGGGTTGGTGGAGAGTTGGGCAAAAAAATCAAGGTATTT. The rearrangement uses TRGV9 and TRGJP. The J gene, left out of TCRdb, was set here by checking the DNA against germline. V was clipped by 5 bases and J by 6 bases; unmatched bases: 10. The CDR3 spans 17 residues. Germline CDR1 reads GITISATS; CDR2 reads ISYDGTV (reference sequence).

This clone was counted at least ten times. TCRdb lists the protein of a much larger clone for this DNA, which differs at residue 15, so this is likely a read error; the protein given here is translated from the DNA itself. CDR3 DNA sequence: TGTGCCTTGTGGCAGGTGAGCCGGCAAGAGTTGGGCAAAAAAGTCAAGGTATTT. It is translated as CALWQVSRQELGKKVKVF. V and J are TRGV9 and TRGJP. CDR1 GITISATS and CDR2 ISYDGTV come from the germline V gene (reference sequence). The CDR3 sequence is 18 residues long.

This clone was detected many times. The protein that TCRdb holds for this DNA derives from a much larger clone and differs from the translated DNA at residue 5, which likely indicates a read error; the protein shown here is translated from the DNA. This chain's CDR3 is CALWGVQSYNSNYYKKLF. For the CDR3, the DNA is TGTGCCTTGTGGGGGGTGCAGTCCTACAATTCGAATTATTATAAGAAACTCTTT. V is TRGV9 and J is TRGJ1 or TRGJ2. No J gene was available from TCRdb, and it was assigned here by a germline match of the DNA. The CDR3 loop spans 18 amino acids. From germline, CDR1 is GITISATS and CDR2 ISYDGTV (reference sequence).

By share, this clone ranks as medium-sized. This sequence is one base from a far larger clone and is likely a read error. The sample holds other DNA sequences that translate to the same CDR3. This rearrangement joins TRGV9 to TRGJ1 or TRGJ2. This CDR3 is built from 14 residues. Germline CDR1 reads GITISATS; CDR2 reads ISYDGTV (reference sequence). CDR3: CALWEATNYYKKLF. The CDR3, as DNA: TGCGCCTTGTGGGAGGCTACGAATTATTATAAGAAACTCTTT.

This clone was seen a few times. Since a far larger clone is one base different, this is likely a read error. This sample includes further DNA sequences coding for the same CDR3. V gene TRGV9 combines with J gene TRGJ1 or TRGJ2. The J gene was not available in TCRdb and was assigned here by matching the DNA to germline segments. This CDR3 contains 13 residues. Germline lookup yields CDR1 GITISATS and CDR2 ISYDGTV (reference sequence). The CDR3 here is CALWEVPWDKKLF. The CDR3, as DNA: TGTGCCTTATGGGAGGTCCCCTGGGATAAGAAACTCTTT.